This T cell receptor (beta chain) emerged from a study of shared clonotypes between healthy human individuals (TCRdb year 2020). General notes on the study: The cohort comprised a couple of women and a few men aged 18 to 49 years. The study deeply sequenced blood TCR repertoires of several healthy adults to estimate repertoire size and the extent of clonotype sharing between individuals. For each donor, CD4 naive and CD4 memory were each given three plates, CD8 naive was given two plates, and CD8 memory was given one plate. Per donor, leukapheresis produced somewhere between about 0.8 and 9 billion PBMCs. To increase sequencing depth and limit assay-specific biases, different laboratories used diverse techniques to prepare libraries and sequence TCR repertoires.

The donors were healthy, HIV-negative adults with no recently reported acute infections or vaccinations. Every donor was a Caucasian adult residing in Nashville, Tennessee, USA. Magnetic negative selection was used to enrich CD4+ T cells, after which naive cells were positively selected on CD45RA and the negative fraction became the memory subset. Blood was obtained by leukapheresis, after which PBMCs were separated by Ficoll-Histopaque density gradient centrifugation and cryopreserved in liquid nitrogen vapor phase. Purity and quantity of every magnetically sorted T cell population were checked by analytical flow cytometry. Genomic DNA was isolated from each sorted fraction and quantified by UV absorbance on a Nanodrop 2000c. The paper's findings and limits, for the study overall: Because the study included a small number of donors, the genetic and exposure-history diversity represented was limited. Based on pairwise subsampling, the degree of clonotype sharing among donors was expected to be affected by sequencing depth. When several donors were compared, the shared fraction of clonotypes was around 5.1% for naive CD4, around 4% for naive CD8, 2% to 2.5% for memory CD4, and 0.4% for memory CD8. Larger estimated clonotype richness was generally found for naive subsets than for memory subsets. Clonotypes shared by all four sorted-subset donors showed higher generation probabilities than non-shared clonotypes. Sampling was restricted to blood, and TCR repertoires in tissue are likely to differ from TCR repertoires in blood. Incomplete sequencing was indicated by rarefaction of sorted-subset datasets, despite the large sequencing depth.

As to this clone: Its antigen is still unknown. No much larger clonotype is one base removed from it; base qualities were not supplied.

The germline V gene supplies CDR1 MGHRA and CDR2 YSYEKL. V is cut by 1 base and J by 3 bases, and the space between the germline ends is 9 bases. There are 14 amino acids in the CDR3, from cysteine to phenylalanine inclusive. Only CDR3 DNA is held: 42 bases, read in frame from base 1. Using the deep immunoSEQ assay, multiplex PCR amplified TCR CDR3 regions from genomic DNA. Genomic DNA extracted from each cell subset was distributed evenly over all wells of several immunoSEQ 96-well plates, and each plate served as one replicate. Each replicate PCR for sorted subsets received around 200 ng genomic DNA, equal to tens of thousands of T cell genomes. Purified libraries were measured with a Qubit 3.0 fluorometer, size-checked on a Bioanalyzer 2100, and measured again with the KAPA Library Quantification kit. Every immunoSEQ 96-well plate was sequenced on a separate single-read 150-cycle Illumina NextSeq 550 flow cell. In the paper's pipeline: Because only junctional sequences without quality scores were contained in the immunoSEQ output, filtering matching that applied to full-length reads could not be performed. Sequences were annotated with PyIR, a Python wrapper for IgBLAST v1.9, and V/J genes and CDR3 were assigned using IMGT germline references. Reads were filtered out if the reads had weak V/J assignments (E-value above 1e-6), no CDR3, stop codons, out-of-frame junctions, or ambiguous translated residues. V3J clonotypes were defined as sequences sharing the same inferred V gene, J gene, and CDR3 amino acid sequence. Percentage overlap between repertoires was calculated by dividing the number of shared unique clonotypes by the size of the smaller repertoire. RTK rarefaction, the Chao1 estimator, and Recon v2.1 estimates of unobserved clonotypes were used to assess repertoire richness. For all TCRbeta clonotypes obtained by the gDNA method from four donors, generation probabilities were computed with OLGA. TCRdb took this table from immuneACCESS and kept in-frame rearrangements with V and J called. Such tables lack part of the clones; where checked against another copy, unresolved V genes explain under half of the gap, and the rest is unexplained. From that table come the V and J calls and clone size; the DNA was used to work out D and trimming. For this sample the table gives a few hundred thousand clones, of which 95% to 98% were detected only once. Clones ranked in the top ten supply around 0.06% of the sample.

Recombination linked TRBV4-1 to TRBJ1-2; 5 matching bases give a weak D call of TRBD1. The sequence came from a woman in her thirties in good health. Sequencing was done on a sample of naive CD4+ T cells sorted from blood. Per the publication, the cell subset or site label means: CD45RA+ positively selected. This receptor has the CDR3 CASSQGGRHYGYTF. The sequence in DNA is TGCGCCAGCAGCCAAGGGGGACGGCACTATGGCTACACCTTC.